One sample yielded the 10 T cell receptor beta chains listed below, sequenced in a study of memory CD4+ T cells and cytomegalovirus serostatus. Sequencing used immunoSEQ multiplex PCR; TCRdb keeps in-frame clones, though not all of them. The sample includes roughly 42,000 clones, 78% of them seen just once. The sort gate was single viable CD3+CD4+CD8-CD45RO+ cells for memory CD4+ T cells. Source material: memory CD4+ T cells from blood. These receptors all come from an adult in good health and CMV-seronegative.

The chain uses TRBV7-6 and TRBJ2-2, with D unresolved. This CDR3 comprises 15 residues. Germline V gene sequence: CDR1 SGHVS, CDR2 FNYEAQ. Deletions cut 1 base from V and 4 bases from J, with 10 bases between. In nucleotides, the CDR3 is TGTGCCAGCAGCTTAGTCCCAGGACGCACCGGGGAGCTGTTTTTT. Its protein is CASSLVPGRTGELFF.

The chain combines TRBV18 with TRBJ1-1, with D tentatively TRBD1 (6 bases). Per germline, CDR1 KGHSH and CDR2 LQKENI. This CDR3 contains 13 residues. The CDR3 loop is CGNSAGVSTEAFF. The CDR3 DNA follows: TGTGGAAACTCCGCAGGGGTGAGCACTGAAGCTTTCTTT.

This chain joins TRBV6-4 and TRBJ1-2; 10 bases are shared with TRBD1. The CDR3 is 16 residues long. Per the germline V gene, CDR1 is MRHNA and CDR2 is SNTAGT. J gave up 6 bases and V 3 bases, and 10 bases lay outside the gene matches. The CDR3 DNA reads as TGTGCCAGCAGTGATTCTCGGGACAGGGGAAGAGATGGCTACACCTTC. It yields the protein CASSDSRDRGRDGYTF.

The genes are TRBV6-1 and TRBJ1-1; D gene unclear. Germline V CDR1 and CDR2: MNHNS, SASEGT. The CDR3 is 14 amino acids. V was pared by 4 bases and J by 1 base, with 10 bases between. The CDR3 bases are TGTGCCAGCAGTGCGAGGGAACAGAACACTGAAGCTTTCTTT. Translated: CASSAREQNTEAFF.

This clone was recorded once. This chain connects TRBV7-6 to TRBJ2-7, with D perhaps matching TRBD1 (5 bases). Germline V lookup: CDR1 SGHVS, CDR2 FNYEAQ. The CDR3 spans 12 residues. Trimming pared 5 bases from V and 7 bases from J, leaving 12 bases between. This CDR3 reads CASSPDRREQYF. The CDR3 DNA sequence: TGTGCCAGCAGCCCCGACAGACGTGAGCAGTACTTC.

This clone has only one observation. The J gene is TRBJ1-6, the V gene TRBV25-1; 7 bases align to TRBD1. The ends lost 6 bases at V and 3 bases at J; junction bases unmatched: 5. The CDR3 runs to 15 residues. Germline V gene sequence: CDR1 MGHDK, CDR2 SYGVNS. Here the CDR3 DNA reads TGTGCCAGCAGGGGACAGCCAAGCTATAATTCACCCCTCCACTTT. It specifies CASRGQPSYNSPLHF.

This chain links TRBV21-1 with TRBJ1-2; the table's D call, TRBD1, was not checked against the DNA. TRBV21-1 has pseudogene status. The CDR3 runs to 19 residues. The CDR3: CASTTSPTGQENKVFGYTF. The CDR3 DNA follows: TGTGCCAGCACCACGTCCCCTACCGGACAAGAGAACAAAGTATTTGGCTACACCTTC.

V and J are TRBV6-5 and TRBJ2-4; 14 positions agree with TRBD2. CDR1 and CDR2 (germline): MNHEY, SVGAGI. The CDR3 length is 13 residues. V shed 7 bases and J 10 bases; nucleotides not matched to a gene: 3. DNA for the CDR3: TGTGCCAGCAAAGGACTAGCGGGGGGTATTCAGTACTTC. Translating it yields CASKGLAGGIQYF.

The chain employs TRBV13 and TRBJ2-2; D gene unclear. Germline V gives CDR1 PRHDT, CDR2 FYEKMQ (reference sequence). The CDR3 runs 15 residues. V was pared by 0 bases and J by 4 bases, with 9 bases between. The CDR3 sequence: CASSLGQKGTGELFF. In DNA form, the CDR3 reads TGTGCCAGCAGCTTAGGCCAGAAGGGCACCGGGGAGCTGTTTTTT. The full variable domain, in which reference TRBV13 and TRBJ2-2 provide the parts outside the CDR3, is AAGVIQSPRHLIKEKRETATLKCYPIPRHDTVYWYQQGPGQDPQFLISFYEKMQSDKGSIPDRFSAQQFSDYHSELNMSSLELGDSALYFCASSLGQKGTGELFFGEGSRLTVL.

This clone was picked up a small number of times. V gene TRBV9 combines with J gene TRBJ1-6, with a possible D match to TRBD1 (6 bases). V dropped 0 bases and J dropped 9 bases, with 13 bases sitting between them. The germline V gene encodes CDR1 SGDLS and CDR2 YYNGEE. This CDR3 is built from 15 residues. Written as DNA, the CDR3 is TGTGCCAGCAGCGTAGAGGCGGGGGCGTCTTCACCCCTCCACTTT. Translation gives CASSVEAGASSPLHF.